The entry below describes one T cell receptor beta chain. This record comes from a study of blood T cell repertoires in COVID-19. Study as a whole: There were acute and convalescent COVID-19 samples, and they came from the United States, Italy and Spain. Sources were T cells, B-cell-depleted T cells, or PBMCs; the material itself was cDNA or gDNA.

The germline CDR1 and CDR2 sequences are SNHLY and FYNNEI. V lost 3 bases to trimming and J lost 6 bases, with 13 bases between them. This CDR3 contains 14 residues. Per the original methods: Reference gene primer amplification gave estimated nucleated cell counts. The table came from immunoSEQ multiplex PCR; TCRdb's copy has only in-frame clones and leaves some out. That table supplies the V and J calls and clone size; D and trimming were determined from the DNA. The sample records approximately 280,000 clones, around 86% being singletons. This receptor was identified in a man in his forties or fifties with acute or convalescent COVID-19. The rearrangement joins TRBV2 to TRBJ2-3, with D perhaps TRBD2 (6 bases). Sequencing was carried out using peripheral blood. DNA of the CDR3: TGTGCCAGCAGTGAGTGGGGCGCGGGGGATACGCAGTATTTT. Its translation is CASSEWGAGDTQYF.